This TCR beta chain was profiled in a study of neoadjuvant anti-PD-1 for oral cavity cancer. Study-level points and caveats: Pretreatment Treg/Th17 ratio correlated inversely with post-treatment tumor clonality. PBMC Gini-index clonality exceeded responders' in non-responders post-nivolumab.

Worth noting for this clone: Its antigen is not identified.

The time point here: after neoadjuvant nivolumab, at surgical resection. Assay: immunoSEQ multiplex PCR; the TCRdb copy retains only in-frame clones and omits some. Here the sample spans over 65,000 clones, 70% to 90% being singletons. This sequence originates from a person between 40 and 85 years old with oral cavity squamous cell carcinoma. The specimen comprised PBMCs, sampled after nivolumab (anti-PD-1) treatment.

The CDR3 coding sequence is TGTGCCAGCAGCGATCCCGGGACAGCGAACACTGAAGCTTTCTTT. It translates to CASSDPGTANTEAFF. The rearrangement uses TRBV5-4 and TRBJ1-1; 7 positions agree with TRBD1. With 4 bases clipped from V and 1 base from J, the junction kept 7 bases outside the gene matches. Germline V gene sequence: CDR1 SGHNT, CDR2 YYREEE (reference sequence). The CDR3 length is 15 residues.